This T cell receptor (beta chain) comes out of a study of tissue T cells after allogeneic stem cell transplantation. TCRdb keeps only in-frame clones here, not all; method: immunoSEQ multiplex PCR. The sample records some 48,000 clones, around 70% being singletons. Study findings and constraints: This small cohort was clinically heterogeneous, and sampling depth was a limitation.

Details on this clone: The antigen is undetermined. Each gene name is a mouse one.

The sequence was obtained from a pool of C57BL/6 mice in good health. Sequences were obtained from sorted cells pooled from one or two spleens.

The part of the CDR3 DNA that was read is TGTGCCAGCGGAGGGACAGTTTCCAACGAAAGATTATTT. As protein: CASGGTVSNERLF. The whole CDR3 protein is CASGGTVSNERLFF. This chain links TRBV3 with TRBJ1-4; 7 positions match TRBD1. The read ends 1 residue early relative to the CDR3; the germline J gene fills the gap. V lost 8 bases to trimming and J lost 0 bases; unmatched junction nucleotides: 3. This CDR3 is 14 amino acids long. Germline CDR1 reads SNHLY; CDR2 reads FYNGKV (reference sequence).